This T cell receptor beta chain appears in the sequencing data of a study of resident and recirculating memory T cells in vitiligo. The overall study: No cells were sorted; samples were homogenized just before genomic DNA extraction.

CDR1 SGHTA and CDR2 FQGNSA come from the germline V gene. Trimming cost V 1 base and J 6 bases; bases outside gene matches: 2. The CDR3 spans 14 residues. Only in-frame clones appear in the TCRdb table, and some are missing; sequencing was by immunoSEQ multiplex PCR. The table includes tens of thousands of clones, about nine tenths detected once. A note on this clone: Its antigen is unknown.

Whole-study results and caveats: No single dominant TCR clone appeared; lesion clonality varied. TCR sequences were not conserved across biopsy sites or patients.

This clonotype originated in a male donor with vitiligo. The rearrangement links TRBV7-2 to TRBJ1-4; TRBD1 matches 7 bases. The sequenced sample was blood. CDR3 DNA: TGTGCCAGCAGCTTAGTCAGGGGGGATGAAAAACTGTTTTTT. It translates to CASSLVRGDEKLFF.